These 19 T cell receptor beta chains came from one sample sequenced in a study of cytomegalovirus exposure and HLA in healthy donors. The PCR used 60 Vbeta and 13 Jbeta primers. Measured with immunoSEQ multiplex PCR; TCRdb has only the in-frame clones, and not every one. The table shows approximately 150,000 clones, with 55% to 75% occurring only once. The sample was PBMCs. The source of these receptors is a human donor in good health.

CDR3 DNA: TGTGCCAGTAGATTCGTGGGCAGGCAAGTCGGGGAAGATACGCAGTATTTT. This gives the protein CASRFVGRQVGEDTQYF. This chain links TRBV19 with TRBJ2-3; possibly TRBD2 for D (5 bases). This CDR3 has 17 amino acids. Trimming stripped 6 bases from V and 5 bases from J, with 24 bases between. In germline, CDR1 is LNHDA, CDR2 SQIVND (reference sequence). Variable domain in full (rest from reference TRBV19 and TRBJ2-3): DGGITQSPKYLFRKEGQNVTLSCEQNLNHDAMYWYRQDPGQGLRLIYYSQIVNDFQKGDIAEGYSVSREKKESFPLTVTSAQKNPTAFYLCASRFVGRQVGEDTQYFGPGTRLTVL.

V gene TRBV2 combines with J gene TRBJ2-3; 10 bases line up with TRBD2. The junction had 11 bases not matched to a gene; V was cut back by 7 bases and J by 4 bases. The V gene's germline CDR1 is SNHLY and CDR2 FYNNEI. CDR3 length: 16 residues. CDR3 sequence: CASIPAGGHSPDTQYF. DNA for the CDR3: TGTGCCAGCATCCCAGCGGGGGGGCATTCCCCAGATACGCAGTATTTT.

CDR3 DNA sequence: TGTGCCAGCAGCTTAGCCCCCCTAGCCAGCTTGGGGACTGAAGCTTTCTTT. It specifies CASSLAPLASLGTEAFF. The rearrangement uses TRBV7-2 and TRBJ1-1, with no clear D. With 0 bases removed from V and 5 bases from J, the gap between germline ends came to 19 bases. Per germline, CDR1 SGHTA and CDR2 FQGNSA. The CDR3 has 17 amino acids.

The chain couples TRBV19 to TRBJ1-6, with TRBD1 identical over 7 bases. The CDR3 has 17 amino acids. Germline CDR1 LNHDA, CDR2 SQIVND (reference sequence). With 3 bases clipped from V and 6 bases from J, the junction kept 11 bases outside the gene matches. The CDR3 region has the DNA TGTGCCAGTAGTATTCTCACCGGGACAGTGGGTAATTCACCCCTCCACTTT. This gives the protein CASSILTGTVGNSPLHF.

This clone appeared a few times. The chain links TRBV10-3 to TRBJ1-2; 7 bases are shared with TRBD1. This CDR3 contains 15 residues. CDR1 and CDR2 from the germline V gene are ENHRY and SYGVKD. Unmatched junction bases numbered 5, after V lost 0 bases and J lost 4 bases. CDR3 residues: CAISESAQGSYGYTF. CDR3 DNA sequence: TGTGCCATCAGTGAGTCGGCACAGGGGTCCTATGGCTACACCTTC.

This chain uses TRBV7-8 with TRBJ1-1, with D perhaps TRBD1 (5 bases). Germline assignment: CDR1 SGHVS and CDR2 FQNEAQ. Trimming took off 4 bases at V and 5 bases at J, with 17 bases between the two ends. There are 15 residues in the CDR3. The CDR3 loop reads CASSSPPGGNTEAFF. The CDR3 bases are TGTGCCAGCAGCTCCCCCCCCGGGGGTAATACTGAAGCTTTCTTT.

The chain is built from TRBV5-6 and TRBJ2-3, with D possibly matching TRBD2 (5 bases). V lost 5 bases and J 2 bases, leaving 18 bases between the germline ends. The CDR3 totals 16 residues. Germline V lookup: CDR1 SGHDT, CDR2 YYEEEE. DNA for the CDR3: TGTGCCAGCAGATCCCTAGCTTCTCTAAACACAGATACGCAGTATTTT. Protein: CASRSLASLNTDTQYF.

The CDR3 loop is CASSRDGEDSEQYF. The CDR3 region has the DNA TGTGCCAGCAGCCGCGACGGTGAGGACTCCGAGCAGTACTTC. The chain uses TRBV11-2 and TRBJ2-7; D possibly corresponds to TRBD2 (5 bases). Between the trimmed V and J ends, which lost 5 bases and 6 bases, there was a span of 17 bases. Germline CDR1 reads SGHAT; CDR2 reads FQNNGV. The CDR3 is 14 amino acids.

This clone was seen a few times. Other DNA sequences of this sample code for an identical CDR3. V is TRBV5-1 and J is TRBJ2-7; the match to TRBD2 covers 10 bases. J gave up 2 bases and V 1 base, and 0 bases lay outside the gene matches. Germline values: CDR1 SGHRS, CDR2 YFSETQ. The CDR3 loop spans 14 amino acids. The CDR3 loop is CASSLSGGAYEQYF. The CDR3 DNA sequence: TGCGCCAGCAGCTTGAGCGGGGGGGCCTACGAGCAGTACTTC.

In the case of this clone: One junction end disagrees with the germline gene, perhaps due to a read error. This chain uses TRBV7-9 with TRBJ1-2; D remains ambiguous. The length of the CDR3 is 16 residues. CDR1 is SEHNR, CDR2 FQNEAQ, per germline (reference sequence). The CDR3 region is CSSSSRRSPEDGGYTF. The CDR3 DNA reads TGTTCCAGCAGCTCGCGCCGGTCCCCGGAGGATGGTGGCTACACCTTC.

The V call is TRBV9, the J call TRBJ1-1; 10 bases map to TRBD1. The CDR3 has 14 residues. Germline V gene data show CDR1 as SGDLS and CDR2 as YYNGEE. The CDR3 sequence: CAKPGDRGIGEAFF. In DNA, the CDR3 is TGTGCTAAACCAGGGGACAGGGGTATTGGAGAAGCTTTCTTT.

V gene TRBV6-1 combines with J gene TRBJ2-5, with 8 nucleotides matching TRBD2. The CDR3 has 13 residues. Trimming removed 6 bases from V and 2 bases from J; junction bases left unmatched: 2. CDR1 MNHNS and CDR2 SASEGT come from the germline V gene. The CDR3 region has the DNA TGTGCCAGCAGGACGGGGGGGCAAGAGACCCAGTACTTC. Amino acid sequence: CASRTGGQETQYF.

This chain links TRBV9 with TRBJ1-2; D is ambiguous. Germline CDR1 SGDLS, CDR2 YYNGEE. Trimming took off 4 bases at V and 4 bases at J, with 14 bases between the two ends. The CDR3 has 14 amino acids. CDR3 sequence reads: CASSPEEFGYGYTF. CDR3 in DNA: TGTGCCAGCAGCCCAGAGGAGTTCGGCTATGGCTACACCTTC.

V and J are TRBV6-4 and TRBJ2-7, with 11 bases that match TRBD1. Germline V gene data show CDR1 as MRHNA and CDR2 as SNTAGT. The CDR3 runs 16 residues. The trim removed 4 bases at V and 2 bases at J, leaving 7 bases unmatched. The CDR3, as DNA: TGTGCCAGCAGTGCATCCCCGGGACAGGGGGCCTACGAGCAGTACTTC. This translates into CASSASPGQGAYEQYF.

With respect to this clone: This CDR3 is also generated by other DNA sequences in the sample. The V call is TRBV5-1, the J call TRBJ1-2; TRBD1 matches at 8 bases. Looked up from germline, CDR1 is SGHRS and CDR2 is YFSETQ. There are 15 residues in the CDR3. After removal of 0 bases from V and 2 bases from J, the junction contained 3 bases not matched to a gene. The CDR3 spells CASSLGGQGNYGYTF. DNA of the CDR3: TGCGCCAGCAGCTTGGGCGGACAGGGAAACTATGGCTACACCTTC.

V is TRBV27 and J is TRBJ2-1; 7 nucleotides match TRBD2. Germline assignment: CDR1 MNHEY and CDR2 SMNVEV (reference sequence). This CDR3 comprises 17 residues. The J segment lost 2 bases and the V segment lost 7 bases, leaving 14 bases of the junction unmatched. In DNA, the CDR3 is TGTGCCAGCACCAAGGGGTGGGGGGGGACTGCCTACAATGAGCAGTTCTTC. It specifies CASTKGWGGTAYNEQFF.

J is TRBJ2-5 and V is TRBV18; maybe TRBD2 (6 bases). This CDR3 contains 13 residues. CDR1 and CDR2 (germline): KGHSH, LQKENI. V lost 3 bases, J lost 4 bases, and 9 bases lay in between. CDR3 coding DNA: TGTGCCAGCTCACCCGGGACTGTAGAGACCCAGTACTTC. Encoded protein: CASSPGTVETQYF. Drawing the rest from reference TRBV18 and TRBJ2-5, the complete variable domain is NAGVMQNPRHLVRRRGQEARLRCSPMKGHSHVYWYRQLPEEGLKFMVYLQKENIIDESGMPKERFSAEFPKEGPSILRIQQVVRGDSAAYFCASSPGTVETQYFGPGTRLLVL.

The chain carries TRBV11-2 and TRBJ1-5, with 9 bases identical to TRBD1. The V gene's germline CDR1 is SGHAT and CDR2 FQNNGV. Trimming removed 5 bases from V and 6 bases from J; junction bases left unmatched: 2. The CDR3 is made up of 13 amino acids. The CDR3 sequence is CASSTGGGQPQHF. For the CDR3, the DNA is TGTGCCAGCAGCACAGGGGGCGGTCAGCCCCAGCATTTT.

This chain joins TRBV6-4 and TRBJ2-3; TRBD2 aligns across 9 bases. From germline, CDR1 is MRHNA and CDR2 SNTAGT. V dropped 10 bases and J dropped 1; count of bases not matched to a gene: 12. The length of the CDR3 is 16 residues. Here the CDR3 DNA reads TGTGCCACGGGTCTCCAACCTAGCGGGGGCACAGATACGCAGTATTTT. It codes for CATGLQPSGGTDTQYF.